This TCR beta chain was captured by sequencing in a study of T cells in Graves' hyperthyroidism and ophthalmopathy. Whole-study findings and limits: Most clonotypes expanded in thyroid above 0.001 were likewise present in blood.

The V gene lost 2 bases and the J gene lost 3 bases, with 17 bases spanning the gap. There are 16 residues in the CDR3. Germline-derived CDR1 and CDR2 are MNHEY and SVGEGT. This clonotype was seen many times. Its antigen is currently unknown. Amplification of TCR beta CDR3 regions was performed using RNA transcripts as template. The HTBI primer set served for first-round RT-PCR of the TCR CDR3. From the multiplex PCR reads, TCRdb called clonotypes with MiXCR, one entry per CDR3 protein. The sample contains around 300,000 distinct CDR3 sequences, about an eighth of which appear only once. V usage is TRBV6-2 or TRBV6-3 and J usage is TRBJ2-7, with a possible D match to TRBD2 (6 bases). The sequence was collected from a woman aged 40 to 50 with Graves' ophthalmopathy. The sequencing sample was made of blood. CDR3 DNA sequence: TGTGCCAGCAGTTACCGCTCTAGCGCTACCTTCTACGAGCAGTACTTC. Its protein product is CASSYRSSATFYEQYF.